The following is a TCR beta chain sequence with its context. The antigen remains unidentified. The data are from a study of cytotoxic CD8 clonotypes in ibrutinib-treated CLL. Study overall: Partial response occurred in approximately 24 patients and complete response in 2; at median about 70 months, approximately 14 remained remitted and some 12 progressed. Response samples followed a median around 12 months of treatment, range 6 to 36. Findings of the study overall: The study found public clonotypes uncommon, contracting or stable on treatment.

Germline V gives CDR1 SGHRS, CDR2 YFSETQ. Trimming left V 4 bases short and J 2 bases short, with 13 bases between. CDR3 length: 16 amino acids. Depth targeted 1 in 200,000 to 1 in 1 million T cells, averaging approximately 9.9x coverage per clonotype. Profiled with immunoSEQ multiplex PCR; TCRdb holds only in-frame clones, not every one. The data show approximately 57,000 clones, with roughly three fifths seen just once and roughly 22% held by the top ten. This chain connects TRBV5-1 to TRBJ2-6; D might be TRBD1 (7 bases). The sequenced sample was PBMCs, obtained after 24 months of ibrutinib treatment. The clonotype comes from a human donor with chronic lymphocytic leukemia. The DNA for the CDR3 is TGCGCCAGCAGCCCTGGCGGGACAGCTGGGGCCAACGTCCTGACTTTC. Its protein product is CASSPGGTAGANVLTF.